What follows is one T cell receptor (beta chain) and its context. This sample also contains other DNA sequences that code for the same CDR3. CDR3 length equals 11 residues. V was clipped by 6 bases and J by 8 bases, with 10 bases between them. In germline, CDR1 is DFQATT, CDR2 SNEGSKA (reference sequence). This specimen comes from a study of shared clonotypes between healthy human individuals. Measured with immunoSEQ multiplex PCR; TCRdb has only the in-frame clones, and not every one. This sample carries 1,400,000 or so clones, 98% of them seen once, and the ten largest clones take approximately 0.38%.

J is TRBJ2-2 and V is TRBV20-1; a possible D gene is TRBD1 (6 bases). The TCR comes from a man aged 25 to 40 in good health. The sample taken for sequencing was naive CD4+ T cells sorted from blood. Regarding subset: CD45RA+ positively selected. CDR3 amino acids: CSATQGGELFF. The CDR3 nucleotides read TGCAGTGCCACTCAGGGGGGGGAGCTGTTTTTT.